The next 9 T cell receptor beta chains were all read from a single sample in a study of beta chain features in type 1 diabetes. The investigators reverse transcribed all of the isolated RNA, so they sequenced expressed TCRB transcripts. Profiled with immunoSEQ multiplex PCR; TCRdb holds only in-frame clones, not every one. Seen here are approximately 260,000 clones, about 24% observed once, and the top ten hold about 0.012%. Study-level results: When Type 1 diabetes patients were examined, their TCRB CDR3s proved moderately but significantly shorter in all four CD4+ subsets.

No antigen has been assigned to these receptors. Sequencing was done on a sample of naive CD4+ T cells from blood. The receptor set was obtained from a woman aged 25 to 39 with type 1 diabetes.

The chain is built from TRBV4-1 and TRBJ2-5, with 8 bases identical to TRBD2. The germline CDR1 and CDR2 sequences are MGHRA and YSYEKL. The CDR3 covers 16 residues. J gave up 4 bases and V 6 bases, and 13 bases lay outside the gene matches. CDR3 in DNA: TGCGCCAGCAGACAGAACCCGAGCGGGAGAGGAGAGACCCAGTACTTC. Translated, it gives CASRQNPSGRGETQYF.

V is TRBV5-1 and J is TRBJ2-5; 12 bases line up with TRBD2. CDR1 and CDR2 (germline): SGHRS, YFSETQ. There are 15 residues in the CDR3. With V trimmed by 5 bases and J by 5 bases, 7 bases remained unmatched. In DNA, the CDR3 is TGCGCCAGCAGTCTAGCGGGAGGGTCTTACGAGACCCAGTACTTC. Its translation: CASSLAGGSYETQYF.

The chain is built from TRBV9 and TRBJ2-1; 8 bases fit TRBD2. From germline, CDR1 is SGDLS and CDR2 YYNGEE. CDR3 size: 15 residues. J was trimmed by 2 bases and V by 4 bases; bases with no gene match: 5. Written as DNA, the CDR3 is TGTGCCAGCAGCTCCCTAGCGGGCGCCTACAATGAGCAGTTCTTC. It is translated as CASSSLAGAYNEQFF. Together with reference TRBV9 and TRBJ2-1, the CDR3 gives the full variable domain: DSGVTQTPKHLITATGQRVTLRCSPRSGDLSVYWYQQSLDQGLQFLIQYYNGEERAKGNILERFSAQQFPDLHSELNLSSLELGDSALYFCASSSLAGAYNEQFFGPGTRLTVL.

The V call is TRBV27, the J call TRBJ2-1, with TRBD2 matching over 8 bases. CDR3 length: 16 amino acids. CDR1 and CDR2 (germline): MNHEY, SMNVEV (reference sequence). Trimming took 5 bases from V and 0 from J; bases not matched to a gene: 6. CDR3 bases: TGTGCCAGCAGTGCCCGACTAGCGTACTCCTACAATGAGCAGTTCTTC. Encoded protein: CASSARLAYSYNEQFF.

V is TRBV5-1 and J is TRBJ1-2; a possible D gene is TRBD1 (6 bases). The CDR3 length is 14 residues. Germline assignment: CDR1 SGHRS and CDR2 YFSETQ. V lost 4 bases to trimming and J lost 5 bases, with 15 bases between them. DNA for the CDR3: TGCGCCAGCAGCGAAAGGGGGACGGATTATGGCTACACCTTC. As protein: CASSERGTDYGYTF.

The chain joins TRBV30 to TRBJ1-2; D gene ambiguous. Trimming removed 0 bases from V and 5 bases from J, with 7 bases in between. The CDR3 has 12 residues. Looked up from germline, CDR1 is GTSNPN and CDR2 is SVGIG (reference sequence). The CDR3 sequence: CAWSVTQYGYTF. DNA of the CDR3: TGTGCCTGGAGTGTTACACAGTATGGCTACACCTTC.

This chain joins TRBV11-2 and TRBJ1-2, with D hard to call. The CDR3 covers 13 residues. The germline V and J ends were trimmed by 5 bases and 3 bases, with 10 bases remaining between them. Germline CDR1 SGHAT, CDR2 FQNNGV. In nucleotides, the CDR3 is TGTGCCAGCAGCCTCTCCTCTTACTATGGCTACACCTTC. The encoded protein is CASSLSSYYGYTF.

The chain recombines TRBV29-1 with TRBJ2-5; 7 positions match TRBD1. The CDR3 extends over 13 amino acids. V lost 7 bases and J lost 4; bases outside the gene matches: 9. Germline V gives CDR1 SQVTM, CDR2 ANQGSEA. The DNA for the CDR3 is TGCAGCGGTACGACAGGGCTAGGAGAGACCCAGTACTTC. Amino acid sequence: CSGTTGLGETQYF.

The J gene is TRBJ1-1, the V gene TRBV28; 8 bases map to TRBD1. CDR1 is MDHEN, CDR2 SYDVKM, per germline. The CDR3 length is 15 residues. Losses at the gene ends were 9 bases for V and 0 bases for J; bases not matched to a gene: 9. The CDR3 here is CASNQGAMMNTEAFF. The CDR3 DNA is TGTGCCAGTAACCAGGGGGCTATGATGAACACTGAAGCTTTCTTT.